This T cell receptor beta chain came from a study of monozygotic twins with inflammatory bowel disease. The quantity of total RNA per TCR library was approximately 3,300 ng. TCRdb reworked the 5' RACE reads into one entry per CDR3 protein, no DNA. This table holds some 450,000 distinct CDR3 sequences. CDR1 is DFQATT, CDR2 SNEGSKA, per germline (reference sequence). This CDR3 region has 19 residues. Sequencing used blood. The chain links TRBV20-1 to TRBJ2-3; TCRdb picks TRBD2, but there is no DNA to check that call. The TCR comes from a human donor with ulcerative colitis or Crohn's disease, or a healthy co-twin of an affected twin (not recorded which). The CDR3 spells CSARVLLGTGLAGEDTQYF.